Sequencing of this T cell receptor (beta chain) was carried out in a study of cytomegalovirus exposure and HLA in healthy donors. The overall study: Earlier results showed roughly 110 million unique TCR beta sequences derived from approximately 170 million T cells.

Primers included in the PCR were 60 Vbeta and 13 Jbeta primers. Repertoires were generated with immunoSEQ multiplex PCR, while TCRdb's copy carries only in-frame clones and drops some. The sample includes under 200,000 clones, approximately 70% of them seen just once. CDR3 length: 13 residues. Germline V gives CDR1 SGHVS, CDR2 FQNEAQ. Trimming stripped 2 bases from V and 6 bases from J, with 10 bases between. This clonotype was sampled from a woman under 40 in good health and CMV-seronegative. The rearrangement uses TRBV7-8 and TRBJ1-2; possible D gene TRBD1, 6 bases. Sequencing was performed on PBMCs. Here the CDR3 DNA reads TGTGCCAGCAGCTTAACAGGGACCCATGGCTACACCTTC. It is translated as CASSLTGTHGYTF.